The present entry profiles one T cell receptor (beta chain) with its context. Its antigen remains unidentified. The sample comes from a study of cytomegalovirus exposure and HLA in healthy donors. Study results and caveats: The study flagged 150 to 200 TCR beta chains as cytomegalovirus-associated. A missense variant in DCLRE1C was later tied to TCR beta V- and J-gene trimming.

The PCR employed 60 Vbeta primers together with 13 Jbeta primers. Measured with immunoSEQ multiplex PCR; TCRdb has only the in-frame clones, and not every one. This table holds 90,000 to 120,000 clones, more than 65% found once. J lost 3 bases, V lost 3 bases, and 9 bases had no gene match. The CDR3 length is 17 residues. Germline CDR1 is SGHKS and CDR2 is YYEKEE (reference sequence). This chain connects TRBV5-5 to TRBJ1-4; 9 bases match TRBD1. The material sequenced was PBMCs. The TCR originated in a woman in her late teens or twenties in good health and CMV-seronegative. In DNA form, the CDR3 reads TGTGCCAGCAGCTATCTACAGGGGGCTGGAGCTAATGAAAAACTGTTTTTT. Amino acids: CASSYLQGAGANEKLFF.